This TCR beta chain was observed in a study of shared clonotypes between healthy human individuals. Study overall: Donors had three CD4 naive, three CD4 memory, two CD8 naive and one CD8 memory plate apiece.

As defined, naive CD8 cells were CD45RO-negative and positively selected for CCR7, with terminally differentiated effector memory CD45RA+ cells excluded. CDR3 length equals 16 residues. The J segment lost 4 bases and the V segment lost 4 bases, leaving 10 bases of the junction unmatched. Germline CDR1 MNHEY, CDR2 SMNVEV (reference sequence). Sequencing was performed with immunoSEQ multiplex PCR; in TCRdb, only in-frame clones are kept and a portion is missing. The sample has hundreds of thousands of clones, roughly 95% seen once. The chain links TRBV27 to TRBJ2-3; TRBD1 matches 8 bases. Specimen: naive CD8+ T cells sorted from blood. The clonotype originates from a woman aged 25 to 45 in good health. CDR3 region: CASSSWTGKEADTQYF. As DNA, the CDR3 is TGTGCCAGCAGTTCCTGGACAGGGAAGGAAGCAGATACGCAGTATTTT.